This paragraph covers one T cell receptor beta chain sequence. The record originates from a study of blood T cell repertoires in COVID-19. Overall study: Researchers got acute and convalescent COVID-19 samples from the United States, Italy and Spain. The cDNA or gDNA used as material had been derived from T cells, B-cell-depleted T cells, or PBMCs.

Germline assignment: CDR1 LGHDT and CDR2 YNNKEL (reference sequence). The CDR3 spans 18 residues. V was pared by 4 bases and J by 5 bases, with 11 bases of the junction left unmatched. Original processing methods: Amplifying reference gene primers gave estimates of nucleated cell counts. Using immunoSEQ multiplex PCR, the repertoire was profiled, and TCRdb retains in-frame clones only, with some absent. That table is the source of V, J and clone size, and D and trimming were worked out from the DNA. This table holds 110,000 or so clones, roughly 85% found once. The chain couples TRBV3-1 (or the pseudogene TRBV3-2) to TRBJ2-1, with 13 nucleotides matching TRBD2. The sequenced material came from peripheral blood. The origin of this receptor is a human donor in a cohort sampled during active COVID-19. The CDR3: CASSPYSPTSGGDNEQFF. The CDR3 DNA follows: TGTGCCAGCAGCCCTTATAGCCCTACTAGCGGGGGGGACAATGAGCAGTTCTTC.